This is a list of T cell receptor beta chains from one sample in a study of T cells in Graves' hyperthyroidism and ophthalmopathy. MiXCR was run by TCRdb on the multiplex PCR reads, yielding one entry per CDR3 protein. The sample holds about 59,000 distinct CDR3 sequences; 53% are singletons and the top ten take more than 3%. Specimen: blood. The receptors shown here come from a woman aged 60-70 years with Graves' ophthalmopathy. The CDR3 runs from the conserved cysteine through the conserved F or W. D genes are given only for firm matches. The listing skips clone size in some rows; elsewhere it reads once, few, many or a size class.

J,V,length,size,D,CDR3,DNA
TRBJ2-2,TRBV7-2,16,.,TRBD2,CASSLGAGGNTGELFF,TGTGCCAGCAGCTTAGGTGCGGGGGGGAACACCGGGGAGCTGTTTTTT
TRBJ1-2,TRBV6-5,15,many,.,CASSYRAGTDYGYTF,TGTGCCAGCAGTTACCGAGCCGGGACTGATTATGGCTACACCTTC
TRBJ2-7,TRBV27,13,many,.,CASSLSGQREQYF,TGTGCCAGCAGTTTATCGGGTCAACGCGAGCAGTACTTC
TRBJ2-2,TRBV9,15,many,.,CASSGGGGVTGELFF,TGTGCCAGCAGCGGAGGGGGGGGGGTGACCGGGGAGCTGTTTTTT
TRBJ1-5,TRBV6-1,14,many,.,CASSETVSNQPQHF,TGTGCCAGCAGTGAGACAGTCAGCAATCAGCCCCAGCATTTT
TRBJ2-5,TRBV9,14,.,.,CASSPLEEWETQYF,TGTGCCAGCAGCCCCCTTGAGGAGTGGGAGACCCAGTACTTC
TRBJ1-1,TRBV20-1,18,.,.,CSAPPLLAGDGMNTEAFF,TGCAGTGCTCCCCCCTTACTAGCGGGGGACGGAATGAACACTGAAGCTTTCTTT
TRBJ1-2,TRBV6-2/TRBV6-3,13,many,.,CATQSGRGYGYTF,TGTGCCACCCAGAGCGGCAGGGGCTATGGCTACACCTTC
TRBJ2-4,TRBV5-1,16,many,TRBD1,CASSLGQQGAKNIQYF,TGCGCCAGCAGCTTGGGTCAACAGGGGGCCAAAAACATTCAGTACTTC
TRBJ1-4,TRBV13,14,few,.,CASSRGVGNEKLFF,TGTGCCAGCAGCCGAGGGGTTGGTAATGAAAAACTGTTTTTT
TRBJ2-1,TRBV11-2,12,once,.,CASSLDMEEQFF,TGTGCCAGCAGCTTAGATATGGAAGAGCAGTTCTTC
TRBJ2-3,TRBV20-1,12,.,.,CSASGSTDTQYF,TGCAGTGCTAGCGGGAGCACAGATACGCAGTATTTT
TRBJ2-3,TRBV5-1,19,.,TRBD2,CASSRGLAGVTTSTDTQYF,TGCGCCAGCAGCCGCGGACTAGCGGGAGTGACAACTAGCACAGATACGCAGTATTTT
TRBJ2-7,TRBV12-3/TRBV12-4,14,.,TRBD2,CASSLGGGRYEQYF,TGTGCCAGCAGTTTAGGGGGAGGGCGCTACGAGCAGTACTTC
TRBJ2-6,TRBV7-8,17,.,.,CASSLSGLVSGANVLTF,TGTGCCAGCAGCTTATCGGGGTTGGTATCTGGGGCCAACGTCCTGACTTTC
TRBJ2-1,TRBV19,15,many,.,CASSVGYRGLNEQFF,TGTGCCAGTAGTGTGGGATATCGGGGGTTGAATGAGCAGTTCTTC
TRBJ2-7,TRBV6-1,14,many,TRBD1,CASSVDRGTYEQYF,TGTGCCAGCAGTGTGGACAGGGGAACCTACGAGCAGTACTTC
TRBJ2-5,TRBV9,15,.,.,CASSPTGRGEETQYF,TGTGCCAGCAGCCCGACCGGCAGGGGAGAAGAGACCCAGTACTTC
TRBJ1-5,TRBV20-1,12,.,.,CSLAGPNQPQHF,TGCAGTTTGGCAGGGCCCAATCAGCCCCAGCATTTT
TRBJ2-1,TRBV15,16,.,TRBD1,CATSSVGQGGYNEQFF,TGTGCCACCAGCAGCGTAGGACAGGGAGGCTACAATGAGCAGTTCTTC
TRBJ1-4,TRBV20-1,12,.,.,CSAGVGGEKLFF,TGCAGTGCCGGAGTGGGGGGAGAAAAACTGTTTTTT
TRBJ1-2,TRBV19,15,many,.,CASNRGQGSSYGYTF,TGTGCCAGCAACCGAGGGCAGGGTTCTTCCTATGGCTACACCTTC
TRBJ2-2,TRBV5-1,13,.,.,CASSYMVSGELFF,TGCGCCAGCAGTTATATGGTTTCCGGGGAGCTGTTTTTT
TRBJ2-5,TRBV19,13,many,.,CASTAQGRETQYF,TGTGCCAGTACCGCACAGGGGAGGGAGACCCAGTACTTC
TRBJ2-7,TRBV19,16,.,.,CASSISGSTNTGELYF,TGTGCCAGTAGTATATCAGGGTCGACCAACACCGGGGAGCTGTACTTC
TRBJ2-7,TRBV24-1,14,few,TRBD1,CATQGASLGGEQYF,TGTGCCACCCAGGGGGCGAGCCTCGGAGGCGAGCAGTACTTC
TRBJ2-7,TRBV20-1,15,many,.,CSARDPTRDAYEQYF,TGCAGTGCTAGAGATCCGACACGGGACGCCTACGAGCAGTACTTC
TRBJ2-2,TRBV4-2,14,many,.,CASSPRIGLGELFF,TGTGCCAGCAGCCCCCGTATCGGTTTGGGGGAGCTGTTTTTT
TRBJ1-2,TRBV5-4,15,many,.,CASSLLLSNRDGYTF,TGTGCCAGCAGCTTGCTATTGAGTAATAGGGATGGCTACACCTTC
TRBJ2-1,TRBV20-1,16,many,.,CSADDHRVFDYNEQFF,TGCAGTGCCGACGATCACAGGGTTTTTGACTACAATGAGCAGTTCTTC
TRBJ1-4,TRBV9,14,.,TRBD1,CASSKGTGGEKLFF,TGTGCCAGCAGCAAGGGGACAGGGGGAGAAAAACTGTTTTTT
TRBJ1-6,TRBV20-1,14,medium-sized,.,CSARGRQYNSPLHF,TGCAGTGCTAGAGGTAGACAGTATAATTCACCCCTCCACTTT
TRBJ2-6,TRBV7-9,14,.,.,CALRVDTGANVLTF,TGTGCCCTAAGGGTGGATACCGGGGCCAACGTCCTGACTTTC
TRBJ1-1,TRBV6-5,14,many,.,CASSYSTEGTEAFF,TGTGCCAGCAGTTACTCGACCGAGGGCACTGAAGCTTTCTTT
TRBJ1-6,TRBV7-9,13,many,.,CASSPGTTSPLHF,TGTGCCAGCAGCCCGGGAACCACTTCACCCCTCCACTTT
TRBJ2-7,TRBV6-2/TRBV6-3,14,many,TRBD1,CASRPTGGSYEQYF,TGTGCCAGCAGACCGACAGGGGGCTCCTACGAGCAGTACTTC
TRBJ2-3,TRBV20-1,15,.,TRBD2,CSARDRRTSHNEQYF,TGCAGTGCTAGAGATCGAAGGACTAGCCACAATGAGCAGTATTTT
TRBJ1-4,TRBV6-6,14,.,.,CASSLTGGNEKLFF,TGTGCCAGCAGCCTTACGGGGGGGAATGAAAAACTGTTTTTT
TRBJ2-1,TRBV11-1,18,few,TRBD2,CASSLGLAGGLPYNEQFF,TGTGCCAGCAGCTTGGGACTAGCGGGGGGTCTTCCTTACAATGAGCAGTTCTTC
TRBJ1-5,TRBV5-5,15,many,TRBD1,CASSWGQVDFQPQHF,TGTGCCAGCAGCTGGGGACAGGTCGATTTTCAGCCCCAGCATTTT
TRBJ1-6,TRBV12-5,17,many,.,CASGLVPGTLYNSPLHF,TGTGCTAGTGGTTTGGTCCCTGGGACTCTATATAATTCACCCCTCCACTTT
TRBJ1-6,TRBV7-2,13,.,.,CASRIATESPLHF,TGTGCCAGCAGGATCGCTACGGAATCACCCCTCCACTTT